These 20 T cell receptor beta chains came from one sample sequenced in a study of cytomegalovirus exposure and HLA in healthy donors. PCR involved 60 Vbeta and 13 Jbeta primers. TCRdb's copy holds only in-frame clones and misses some; the assay was immunoSEQ multiplex PCR. The top ten hold 4% of the sample, which has more than 95,000 clones, approximately 74% seen once. Sample: PBMCs. The receptor set was obtained from a middle-aged man in good health and CMV-seropositive.

Worth noting for this clone: A junction boundary mismatches the germline segment, possibly from a read error. The V call is TRBV29-1, the J call TRBJ1-2; D may be TRBD1 (5 bases). This CDR3 region has 12 residues. Germline CDR1 is SQVTM and CDR2 is ANQGSEA. The CDR3, as DNA: TGCAGCGTTGACAGTGGGGACTACGGCTACACCTTC. Residues: CSVDSGDYGYTF.

As DNA, the CDR3 is TGTGCCACCAGCAGAGCAACAGGCGACACTGAAGCTTTCTTT. Encoded protein: CATSRATGDTEAFF. The V and J genes are TRBV15 and TRBJ1-1; tentative D call: TRBD1 (5 bases). Germline V gives CDR1 LNHNV, CDR2 YYDKDF (reference sequence). This CDR3 is 14 amino acids long. With 1 base removed from V and 3 bases from J, the gap between germline ends came to 9 bases.

The chain uses TRBV6-1 and TRBJ2-3, with TRBD2 matching over 7 bases. CDR1 is MNHNS, CDR2 SASEGT, per germline. V dropped 1 base and J dropped 3; count of bases not matched to a gene: 7. This CDR3 is 16 amino acids long. Here the CDR3 DNA reads TGTGCCAGCAGTGAAGGCGGCTCGCGGGGGACAGATACGCAGTATTTT. Translating it yields CASSEGGSRGTDTQYF.

The chain employs TRBV5-6 and TRBJ1-2; TRBD1 might be the D (5 bases). Germline V gene data show CDR1 as SGHDT and CDR2 as YYEEEE. This CDR3 spans 13 amino acids. V was clipped by 3 bases and J by 2 bases, with 8 bases between them. For the CDR3, the DNA is TGTGCCAGCAGCTCCCCAGGGAACTATGGCTACACCTTC. Protein sequence: CASSSPGNYGYTF.

The rearrangement links TRBV4-3 to TRBJ2-1; 9 bases fit TRBD2. Trimming cost V 1 base and J 7 bases; bases outside gene matches: 11. Germline V gene sequence: CDR1 LGHNA, CDR2 YSLEER. The CDR3 runs to 17 residues. The CDR3 loop is CASSQGNLAGVANEQFF. For the CDR3, the DNA is TGCGCCAGCAGCCAAGGGAATTTAGCGGGAGTAGCGAATGAGCAGTTCTTC.

The rearrangement uses TRBV5-1 and TRBJ1-1; no clear D. Trimming stripped 8 bases from V and 0 bases from J, with 5 bases between. The CDR3 loop spans 11 amino acids. Germline loops: CDR1 SGHRS, CDR2 YFSETQ. The CDR3 spells CASSVNTEAFF. DNA of the CDR3: TGCGCCAGTTCAGTGAACACTGAAGCTTTCTTT.

This clone was detected a few times. The J gene is TRBJ1-4, the V gene TRBV11-2; 10 bases match TRBD1. This CDR3 comprises 14 residues. CDR1 SGHAT and CDR2 FQNNGV come from the germline V gene. The V and J ends lost 3 bases and 8 bases, in that order; junction bases with no gene match: 3. The CDR3 reads CASSLTGGWEKLFF. The CDR3 nucleotides are TGTGCCAGCAGCTTGACAGGGGGCTGGGAAAAACTGTTTTTT. Full variable domain (remainder filled in from reference TRBV11-2 and TRBJ1-4): EAGVAQSPRYKIIEKRQSVAFWCNPISGHATLYWYQQILGQGPKLLIQFQNNGVVDDSQLPKDRFSAERLKGVDSTLKIQPAKLEDSAVYLCASSLTGGWEKLFFGSGTQLSVL.

The chain couples TRBV4-1 to TRBJ1-2, with TRBD1 identical over 10 bases. V gave up 1 base and J gave up 8 bases; unmatched junction bases: 4. The CDR3 runs to 14 residues. Germline V gene lookup returns CDR1 MGHRA and CDR2 YSYEKL. CDR3 loop: CASSQGQGAAGYTF. DNA of the CDR3: TGCGCCAGCAGCCAAGGACAGGGGGCGGCCGGCTACACCTTC.

The chain joins TRBV19 to TRBJ2-1, with TRBD1 matching 9 bases. V lost 5 bases to trimming and J lost 6 bases; unmatched junction nucleotides: 14. The CDR3 is 17 residues long. From germline, CDR1 is LNHDA and CDR2 SQIVND (reference sequence). CDR3 in DNA: TGTGCCAGTAGTCCGGGAACAGGGGGCGCGTTTTTCAATGAGCAGTTCTTC. The encoded protein is CASSPGTGGAFFNEQFF.

V gene TRBV14 combines with J gene TRBJ2-1; 12 nucleotides match TRBD2. Germline V gives CDR1 SGHDN, CDR2 FVKESK. The length of the CDR3 is 17 residues. With 6 bases clipped from V and 5 bases from J, the junction kept 11 bases outside the gene matches. CDR3: CASSPTLAGGYDNEQFF. The CDR3 coding sequence is TGTGCCAGCAGTCCAACGCTAGCGGGAGGGTACGACAATGAGCAGTTCTTC.

The rearrangement uses TRBV25-1 and TRBJ1-5; D remains unclear. Germline CDR1 and CDR2: MGHDK and SYGVNS. V dropped 3 bases and J dropped 0 bases, with 9 bases sitting between them. The length of the CDR3 is 15 residues. The chain's CDR3 is CASSESTHSNQPQHF. CDR3 nucleotide sequence: TGTGCCAGCAGTGAGTCGACACATAGCAATCAGCCCCAGCATTTT.

J is TRBJ2-3 and V is TRBV27, with 7 bases identical to TRBD1. The CDR3 sequence is 15 residues long. CDR1 is MNHEY and CDR2 is SMNVEV in the germline V gene (reference sequence). J lost 1 base, V lost 1 base, and 2 bases had no gene match. In DNA form, the CDR3 reads TGTGCCAGCAGTTTATTCGGACAGGGCACAGATACGCAGTATTTT. Its protein product is CASSLFGQGTDTQYF.

This clone was counted only a few times. The chain recombines TRBV2 with TRBJ2-7; 7 bases line up with TRBD1. This CDR3 has 14 amino acids. V lost 4 bases and J lost 3; bases outside the gene matches: 6. Germline V CDR1 and CDR2: SNHLY, FYNNEI. The CDR3 DNA reads TGTGCCAGCAGTGGGGACAGTCTAGTCTACGAGCAGTACTTC. As protein: CASSGDSLVYEQYF. The whole variable domain, filled in from reference TRBV2 and TRBJ2-7, reads EPEVTQTPSHQVTQMGQEVILRCVPISNHLYFYWYRQILGQKVEFLVSFYNNEISEKSEIFDDQFSVERPDGSNFTLKIRSTKLEDSAMYFCASSGDSLVYEQYFGPGTRLTVT.

V gene TRBV27 combines with J gene TRBJ1-3, with TRBD1 identical over 9 bases. This CDR3 contains 15 residues. Germline lookup yields CDR1 MNHEY and CDR2 SMNVEV (reference sequence). Unmatched junction bases numbered 5, after V lost 6 bases and J lost 2 bases. CDR3 DNA: TGTGCCAGCAGCACAGGACAGGGGCCTGGAAACACCATATATTTT. Its translation is CASSTGQGPGNTIYF.

This clone was seen a handful of times. The gene calls are TRBV30 and TRBJ1-6, with TRBD1 identical over 8 bases. The length of the CDR3 is 14 residues. The ends lost 4 bases at V and 9 bases at J; junction bases unmatched: 8. Germline V CDR1 and CDR2: GTSNPN, SVGIG (reference sequence). The CDR3 DNA reads TGTGCCTGGATCACGGGAGACAGGGGTTCACCCCTCCACTTT. It codes for CAWITGDRGSPLHF.

The CDR3 bases are TGTGCCAGCAGCATAGACAGTAGCAATCAGCCCCAGCATTTT. Translating gives CASSIDSSNQPQHF. V is TRBV7-8 and J is TRBJ1-5, with D possibly matching TRBD1 (5 bases). CDR1 SGHVS and CDR2 FQNEAQ come from the germline V gene. The CDR3 sequence is 14 residues long. The V and J ends lost 5 bases and 0 bases respectively, with 8 bases between them.

The chain uses TRBV4-1 and TRBJ2-1; D might be TRBD2 (7 bases). Germline CDR1 is MGHRA and CDR2 is YSYEKL. The CDR3 runs 13 residues. The germline V and J ends were trimmed by 3 bases and 9 bases, with 12 bases remaining between them. CDR3 sequence reads: CASSQREGVEQFF. The CDR3, as DNA: TGCGCCAGCAGCCAGAGGGAGGGGGTTGAGCAGTTCTTC.

The chain uses TRBV5-1 and TRBJ2-1; possible D gene TRBD2, 5 bases. The V gene lost 4 bases and the J gene lost 7 bases, with 18 bases spanning the gap. The CDR3 has 15 residues. Germline loops: CDR1 SGHRS, CDR2 YFSETQ. The chain's CDR3 is CASSEQLRTQNEQFF. The CDR3, as DNA: TGCGCCAGCAGCGAACAACTAAGGACTCAGAATGAGCAGTTCTTC.

The genes are TRBV6-5 and TRBJ2-7; D perhaps matches TRBD1 (6 bases). The CDR3 is 14 amino acids. The V and J ends lost 2 bases and 9 bases respectively, with 17 bases between them. The germline CDR1 and CDR2 sequences are MNHEY and SVGAGI. The CDR3 here is CASSYDQGPRGQYF. The DNA for the CDR3 is TGTGCCAGCAGTTACGATCAGGGGCCCAGGGGGCAGTACTTC.

This clone turned up a few times. The chain has TRBV25-1 and TRBJ2-5; no definite D call. The CDR3 runs to 14 residues. V lost 4 bases to trimming and J lost 1 base, with 10 bases between them. Germline V CDR1 and CDR2: MGHDK, SYGVNS. The CDR3 protein is CASSALTAQETQYF. CDR3 coding DNA: TGTGCCAGCAGTGCTCTTACAGCCCAAGAGACCCAGTACTTC.